These 26 T cell receptor beta chains were all obtained from the same sample, sequenced in a study of blood T cell repertoires in COVID-19. Profiled with immunoSEQ multiplex PCR; TCRdb holds only in-frame clones, not every one. The sample consists of about 47,000 clones, roughly 87% of them appearing once. What was sequenced was peripheral blood. Receptors were obtained from a man in his sixties with active COVID-19.

This chain connects TRBV18 to TRBJ2-5; a weak D match, TRBD2 (7 bases). Germline V gene lookup returns CDR1 KGHSH and CDR2 LQKENI. The V gene lost 6 bases and the J gene lost 4 bases, with 21 bases spanning the gap. This CDR3 spans 16 amino acids. In DNA form, the CDR3 reads TGTGCCAGCTCCCGGTTGGGGGGGGCGCGAGGAGAGACCCAGTACTTC. Residues: CASSRLGGARGETQYF.

The gene calls are TRBV12-1 and TRBJ2-2; the D call TRBD2 from the table was never checked on the DNA. TRBV12-1 is deemed a pseudogene. The CDR3 totals 18 residues. Here the CDR3 reads CASSFEVPPLAGTGELFF. The CDR3 nucleotides are TGTGCCAGCAGCTTTGAGGTTCCCCCACTAGCGGGCACCGGGGAGCTGTTTTTT.

This chain connects TRBV5-7 to TRBJ1-4; TRBD1 aligns across 7 bases. TRBV5-7 counts as an open reading frame of uncertain function. The CDR3 contains 14 residues. Trimming took 3 bases from V and 4 from J; bases not matched to a gene: 3. The CDR3 is CASSWTGDNEKLFF. CDR3 DNA sequence: TGTGCCAGCAGCTGGACAGGAGATAATGAAAAACTGTTTTTT.

This sequence joins TRBV29-1 and TRBJ2-2; 9 bases are shared with TRBD1. With V trimmed by 6 bases and J by 7 bases, 9 bases remained unmatched. This CDR3 region has 14 residues. Germline CDR1 and CDR2: SQVTM and ANQGSEA. The CDR3, as DNA: TGCAGCGTCGAGACAGGGGGAGGGATCGGGGAGCTGTTTTTT. Its protein is CSVETGGGIGELFF.

V gene TRBV7-8 combines with J gene TRBJ2-2, with a possible D match to TRBD1 (5 bases). The germline V gene encodes CDR1 SGHVS and CDR2 FQNEAQ. This CDR3 has 15 amino acids. V gave up 5 bases and J gave up 7 bases, with 17 bases separating them. CDR3 loop: CASSPSRTNDGELFF. Here the CDR3 DNA reads TGTGCCAGCAGCCCGAGCAGGACAAATGACGGGGAGCTGTTTTTT.

The chain links TRBV2 to TRBJ2-2; maybe TRBD2 (6 bases). In germline, CDR1 is SNHLY, CDR2 FYNNEI. The V end was cut by 9 bases, the J end by 7 bases, with 15 bases between. The CDR3 runs 13 residues. This CDR3 reads CARAGRGYGELFF. The CDR3 nucleotides are TGTGCCAGAGCGGGCCGAGGGTACGGGGAGCTGTTTTTT.

J is TRBJ1-1 and V is TRBV6-5, with no clear D. V was cut by 6 bases and J by 1 base, with 6 bases left in between. The CDR3 totals 12 residues. Germline values: CDR1 MNHEY, CDR2 SVGAGI. CDR3 region: CASRKQNTEAFF. The DNA for the CDR3 is TGTGCCAGCAGAAAGCAGAACACTGAAGCTTTCTTT.

The CDR3 sequence is CASSFRGTDTQYF. The CDR3 DNA follows: TGTGCCAGCAGCTTTCGCGGCACAGATACGCAGTATTTT. This sequence joins TRBV7-3 and TRBJ2-3; no definite D call. The germline V gene encodes CDR1 SGHTA and CDR2 FQGTGA. With 3 bases removed from V and 1 base from J, the gap between germline ends came to 5 bases. The CDR3 contains 13 residues. The full variable domain, in which reference TRBV7-3 and TRBJ2-3 provide the parts outside the CDR3, is GAGVSQTPSNKVTEKGKYVELRCDPISGHTALYWYRQSLGQGPEFLIYFQGTGAADDSGLPNDRFFAVRPEGSVSTLKIQRTERGDSAVYLCASSFRGTDTQYFGPGTRLTVL.

This sequence joins TRBV2 and TRBJ2-2; weak D call: TRBD1 (5 bases). The CDR3 sequence is 14 residues long. Germline V gene lookup returns CDR1 SNHLY and CDR2 FYNNEI. The V gene lost 7 bases and the J gene lost 6 bases, with 15 bases spanning the gap. The CDR3 loop reads CASNIKTGPGELFF. The CDR3 DNA reads TGTGCCAGCAATATAAAAACAGGTCCCGGGGAGCTGTTTTTT.

This chain connects TRBV4-2 to TRBJ2-7, with D possibly TRBD1 on 7 matching bases. V was clipped by 1 base and J by 0 bases, with 10 bases between them. CDR1 is LGHNA, CDR2 YNFKEQ, per germline. The CDR3 contains 15 residues. The CDR3 loop reads CASSQAGDSSYEQYF. The DNA of the CDR3 is TGTGCCAGCAGCCAAGCGGGGGACAGCTCCTACGAGCAGTACTTC.

This chain links TRBV6-2 or TRBV6-3 with TRBJ2-7, with D maybe TRBD2 (6 bases). This CDR3 comprises 16 residues. Germline CDR1 is MNHEY and CDR2 is SVGEGT. V was pared by 5 bases and J by 3 bases, with 20 bases between. CDR3 sequence: CASSRRLEAGVYEQYF. CDR3 DNA sequence: TGTGCCAGCAGTAGAAGACTAGAGGCCGGAGTCTACGAGCAGTACTTC.

The chain recombines TRBV7-2 with TRBJ2-2; 7 nucleotides match TRBD1. CDR1 is SGHTA and CDR2 is FQGNSA in the germline V gene. V trimming: 3 bases; J trimming: 4 bases; junction bases outside the gene matches: 5. The CDR3 contains 15 residues. CDR3 nucleotides: TGTGCCAGCAGCTTTCGACAGGGCGCCACCGGGGAGCTGTTTTTT. It encodes CASSFRQGATGELFF.

The chain couples TRBV2 to TRBJ1-5, with D possibly being TRBD1 (5 bases). Between the trimmed V and J ends, which lost 6 bases and 7 bases, there was a span of 13 bases. Per the germline V gene, CDR1 is SNHLY and CDR2 is FYNNEI. This CDR3 region has 13 residues. CDR3 region: CASRGGLGQPQHF. The CDR3 nucleotides are TGTGCCAGCAGGGGGGGTTTGGGGCAGCCCCAGCATTTT.

This clone was observed a few times. The chain couples TRBV4-2 to TRBJ2-4; D gene uncertain. Germline values: CDR1 LGHNA, CDR2 YNFKEQ. Trimming removed 0 bases from V and 0 bases from J, with 6 bases in between. The length of the CDR3 is 15 residues. CDR3 sequence reads: CASSQDYRAKNIQYF. DNA of the CDR3: TGTGCCAGCAGCCAAGATTACAGAGCCAAAAACATTCAGTACTTC.

The rearrangement links TRBV7-8 to TRBJ2-3, with 7 positions matching TRBD2. Germline V gives CDR1 SGHVS, CDR2 FQNEAQ. The CDR3 runs to 14 residues. J was trimmed by 4 bases and V by 6 bases; bases with no gene match: 7. The CDR3 reads CASRLDRGADTQYF. CDR3 in DNA: TGTGCCAGCAGACTGGACCGGGGGGCAGATACGCAGTATTTT.

The chain couples TRBV19 to TRBJ2-1; 10 nucleotides align to TRBD1. The CDR3 is 14 amino acids. After removal of 9 bases from V and 6 bases from J, the junction contained 8 bases not matched to a gene. CDR1 is LNHDA and CDR2 is SQIVND in the germline V gene (reference sequence). CDR3 region: CASCRDRGSNEQFF. CDR3 DNA: TGTGCCAGCTGCCGGGACAGGGGCAGCAATGAGCAGTTCTTC.

The rearrangement joins TRBV7-3 to TRBJ2-1; 9 bases agree with TRBD2. CDR3 length: 14 amino acids. V lost 2 bases to trimming and J lost 8 bases; unmatched junction nucleotides: 4. The germline gives CDR1 SGHTA, CDR2 FQGTGA. In nucleotides, the CDR3 is TGTGCCAGCAGCTTAGCTAGCGGGGTCTATGAGCAGTTCTTC. It codes for CASSLASGVYEQFF. The variable domain in full, with the rest retrieved from reference TRBV7-3 and TRBJ2-1, is GAGVSQTPSNKVTEKGKYVELRCDPISGHTALYWYRQSLGQGPEFLIYFQGTGAADDSGLPNDRFFAVRPEGSVSTLKIQRTERGDSAVYLCASSLASGVYEQFFGPGTRLTVL.

This clone was seen a single time. This chain links TRBV5-4 with TRBJ1-2; D is unclear. Germline lookup yields CDR1 SGHNT and CDR2 YYREEE (reference sequence). V gave up 0 bases and J gave up 4 bases, with 16 bases separating them. The CDR3 runs 16 residues. The CDR3 DNA follows: TGTGCCAGCAGCTTGGCCCGCGGAGGCGTCGGCTATGGCTACACCTTC. This translates into CASSLARGGVGYGYTF.

This chain links TRBV4-1 with TRBJ1-5; 8 bases align to TRBD1. Trimming took 2 bases from V and 7 from J; bases not matched to a gene: 7. The CDR3 runs to 15 residues. Germline V gives CDR1 MGHRA, CDR2 YSYEKL. Here the CDR3 DNA reads TGCGCCAGCAGCCAAACAGGGGGAGGAGGACAGCCCCAGCATTTT. Amino acid sequence: CASSQTGGGGQPQHF.

This chain connects TRBV5-1 to TRBJ2-1, with 8 bases lining up with TRBD1. V shed 4 bases, J shed 4 bases, and the junction held 7 bases outside the gene matches. CDR1 and CDR2 (germline): SGHRS, YFSETQ. There are 15 residues in the CDR3. CDR3 protein: CASSPRTGTYNEQFF. The CDR3 DNA is TGCGCCAGCAGCCCCCGGACAGGGACTTACAATGAGCAGTTCTTC.

V gene TRBV5-1 combines with J gene TRBJ1-2, with a tentative D call TRBD1 (6 bases). CDR1 and CDR2 from the germline V gene are SGHRS and YFSETQ. The CDR3 consists of 13 residues. V lost 4 bases and J 8 bases, leaving 15 bases between the germline ends. In DNA, the CDR3 is TGCGCCAGCAGCGCCACAGGGTCGCGCGGCTACACCTTC. Its protein product is CASSATGSRGYTF.

V and J are TRBV28 and TRBJ2-3, with D perhaps matching TRBD2 (6 bases). Trimming took off 8 bases at V and 5 bases at J, with 14 bases between the two ends. Germline lookup yields CDR1 MDHEN and CDR2 SYDVKM. The CDR3 loop spans 13 amino acids. The CDR3 DNA is TGTGCCAGCTATACCGGACTAAGAGATACGCAGTATTTT. This translates into CASYTGLRDTQYF.

The V call is TRBV27, the J call TRBJ2-7; 14 nucleotides agree with TRBD2. With 5 bases clipped from V and 7 bases from J, the junction kept 4 bases outside the gene matches. This CDR3 contains 14 residues. The V gene's germline CDR1 is MNHEY and CDR2 SMNVEV (reference sequence). The CDR3 DNA is TGTGCCAGCAGTCCACGACTAGCGGGGGGGGAGCAGTACTTC. As protein: CASSPRLAGGEQYF.

This chain connects TRBV11-3 to TRBJ2-5; D might be TRBD2 (6 bases). V gave up 1 base and J gave up 3 bases, with 12 bases separating them. This CDR3 has 15 amino acids. CDR1 is SGHNT and CDR2 is YENEEA in the germline V gene. The DNA of the CDR3 is TGTGCCAGCAGCTTAGGCCTAGAGCGGGAAGAGACCCAGTACTTC. The encoded protein is CASSLGLEREETQYF.

CDR3 residues: CASSLVSGGAVTGELFF. The CDR3 DNA sequence: TGTGCCAGCAGCTTAGTTAGCGGGGGGGCGGTTACCGGGGAGCTGTTTTTT. The chain carries TRBV7-2 and TRBJ2-2; 11 bases map to TRBD2. Per germline, CDR1 SGHTA and CDR2 FQGNSA. V trimming: 1 base; J trimming: 5 bases; junction bases outside the gene matches: 6. The CDR3 length is 17 residues.

This clone has a single count. The chain has TRBV27 and TRBJ2-7; maybe TRBD2 (5 bases). Germline V lookup: CDR1 MNHEY, CDR2 SMNVEV (reference sequence). CDR3 length: 17 amino acids. Trimming removed 6 bases from V and 4 bases from J, with 25 bases in between. This CDR3 reads CASRSTSLAGEIYEQYF. DNA of the CDR3: TGTGCCAGCAGGTCCACTTCCCTGGCGGGCGAAATATACGAGCAGTACTTC.